A single sample gave rise to the 25 T cell receptor beta chains below, sequenced in a study of human T cells and chemical hapten exposure. This sample's time point: patch test 3, about 24 weeks after DPC sensitization. Treatment denoted: therapeutic diphenylcyclopropenone sensitization with weekly scalp DPC. TCRdb re-called the RACE reads through MiXCR, storing one row per CDR3 protein. The sample holds 180,000 or so distinct CDR3 sequences, 24% seen once. The specimen was whole blood, collected in connection with sensitization to the hapten diphenylcyclopropenone (DPC). The receptors come from a woman between 40 and 55 years old with alopecia areata. Some clones in this sample may be carry-over from other donors' samples.

The chain carries TRBV7-8 and TRBJ2-3, with 10 bases lining up with TRBD2. This CDR3 has 17 amino acids. With 4 bases clipped from V and 4 bases from J, the junction kept 11 bases outside the gene matches. Germline V gives CDR1 SGHVS, CDR2 FQNEAQ. The CDR3 reads CASSSLLAGVAADTQYF. The CDR3 bases are TGTGCCAGCAGCTCTCTCCTAGCGGGAGTCGCGGCAGATACGCAGTATTTT.

V is TRBV29-1 and J is TRBJ2-3; D is unresolved. The CDR3 spans 13 residues. V was cut by 7 bases and J by 2 bases, with 13 bases left in between. Germline lookup yields CDR1 SQVTM and CDR2 ANQGSEA. The CDR3 region has the DNA TGCAGCGGCACCCCTGCCTACACAGATACGCAGTATTTT. It yields the protein CSGTPAYTDTQYF.

A few counts support this clonotype. This rearrangement joins TRBV27 to TRBJ2-2; D is perhaps TRBD1 (6 bases). Germline V gene lookup returns CDR1 MNHEY and CDR2 SMNVEV (reference sequence). This CDR3 has 16 amino acids. V was clipped by 7 bases and J by 3 bases, with 18 bases between them. The CDR3 sequence is CASTQTPQGHTGELFF. The CDR3 bases are TGTGCCAGCACTCAGACCCCACAGGGCCACACCGGGGAGCTGTTTTTT.

The sample holds a few counts of this clonotype. This chain connects TRBV28 to TRBJ2-7, with D perhaps TRBD2 (6 bases). Germline values: CDR1 MDHEN, CDR2 SYDVKM. The germline V and J ends were trimmed by 6 bases and 2 bases, with 14 bases remaining between them. This CDR3 has 14 residues. The CDR3 nucleotides are TGTGCCAGCAGAAGCGGGCTACCTCCCTACGAGCAGTACTTC. Amino acids: CASRSGLPPYEQYF.

The table lists this clonotype with many counts. The rearrangement uses TRBV6-2 or TRBV6-3 and TRBJ2-1; 11 bases agree with TRBD1. CDR3 length: 12 residues. The ends lost 7 bases at V and 9 bases at J; junction bases unmatched: 2. The germline V gene has CDR1 MNHEY and CDR2 SVGEGT. The DNA of the CDR3 is TGTGCCAGCAAGGACAGGGGGCTTGAGCAGTTCTTC. Protein product: CASKDRGLEQFF.

This CDR3 is CASSLGQAIHNEQYF. For the CDR3, the DNA is TGCGCCAGCAGCTTGGGACAGGCAATCCACAACGAGCAGTACTTC. The chain combines TRBV5-1 with TRBJ2-7; a possible D gene is TRBD1 (6 bases). The CDR3 contains 15 residues. The germline V gene has CDR1 SGHRS and CDR2 YFSETQ. Trimming removed 0 bases from V and 5 bases from J, with 15 bases in between.

The rearrangement links TRBV20-1 to TRBJ2-7; TRBD1 might be the D (6 bases). V was cut by 1 base and J by 1 base, with 11 bases left in between. Germline V gene lookup returns CDR1 DFQATT and CDR2 SNEGSKA (reference sequence). This CDR3 has 14 residues. The CDR3 loop reads CSARGRQVSYEQYF. CDR3 sequence (DNA): TGCAGTGCTAGAGGGAGACAGGTATCCTACGAGCAGTACTTC.

The table lists this clonotype with a few counts. This chain links TRBV27 with TRBJ2-1, with 7 bases identical to TRBD1. V was pared by 1 base and J by 16 bases, with 19 bases of the junction left unmatched. The CDR3 loop spans 16 amino acids. Germline CDR1 and CDR2: MNHEY and SMNVEV (reference sequence). CDR3 sequence: CASSLWPSLTGDGYFF. As DNA, the CDR3 is TGTGCCAGCAGTTTATGGCCCTCCTTAACAGGGGATGGGTACTTCTTC.

The sample holds a few counts of this clonotype. V usage is TRBV29-1 and J usage is TRBJ1-2; maybe TRBD1 (5 bases). This CDR3 is 12 amino acids long. V was cut by 6 bases and J by 2 bases, with 10 bases left in between. CDR1 is SQVTM and CDR2 is ANQGSEA in the germline V gene. CDR3 nucleotides: TGCAGCGTGGGAGGGGAGAACTATGGCTACACCTTC. It yields the protein CSVGGENYGYTF.

Ten or more counts support this clonotype. The CDR3, as DNA: TGCGCCAGCAGCCAAGGATCCCAAGAGACCCAGTACTTC. Protein: CASSQGSQETQYF. The V gene is TRBV5-1, the J gene TRBJ2-5; D gene ambiguous. The CDR3 has 13 residues. Germline loops: CDR1 SGHRS, CDR2 YFSETQ. V lost 4 bases, J lost 1 base, and 8 bases lay in between.

The chain is built from TRBV9 and TRBJ1-1; 8 bases line up with TRBD1. The junction had 9 bases not matched to a gene; V was cut back by 3 bases and J by 5 bases. The CDR3 consists of 15 residues. Looked up from germline, CDR1 is SGDLS and CDR2 is YYNGEE. CDR3 region: CASSEAGGRETEAFF. CDR3 DNA: TGTGCCAGCAGCGAGGCAGGGGGCAGGGAAACTGAAGCTTTCTTT.

This clonotype showed up just a few times. This CDR3 is CASSSPSGTIYF. CDR3 nucleotides: TGTGCCAGCTCATCCCCGTCGGGCACCATATATTTT. The chain combines TRBV6-5 with TRBJ1-3; D is unresolved. The germline CDR1 and CDR2 sequences are MNHEY and SVGAGI. CDR3 length equals 12 residues. The V and J ends lost 8 bases and 9 bases respectively, with 14 bases between them.

This clonotype was counted a few times. V is TRBV29-1 and J is TRBJ2-1; TRBD2 matches at 16 bases. CDR1 SQVTM and CDR2 ANQGSEA come from the germline V gene. The V gene end was trimmed by 7 bases and the J gene end by 4 bases; junction bases not matched to a gene: 1. This CDR3 spans 14 amino acids. In DNA form, the CDR3 reads TGCAGCGCGGGACTAGCGGGAGGGTACAATGAGCAGTTCTTC. Amino acids: CSAGLAGGYNEQFF.

The chain is built from TRBV28 and TRBJ2-1; 8 bases are a match to TRBD2. Germline CDR1 is MDHEN and CDR2 is SYDVKM. Trimming at V came to 6 bases and at J to 6 bases, leaving 13 bases not matched to a gene. The length of the CDR3 is 16 residues. This CDR3 is CASRLSGTSGSNEQFF. For the CDR3, the DNA is TGTGCCAGCAGACTCAGTGGGACTAGTGGGTCCAATGAGCAGTTCTTC.

V and J are TRBV4-1 and TRBJ2-7; D is unresolved. The CDR3 contains 14 residues. V lost 2 bases, J lost 3 bases, and 11 bases lay in between. Germline loops: CDR1 MGHRA, CDR2 YSYEKL. CDR3 in DNA: TGCGCCAGCAGCCAAAGAGACGGAAACTACGAGCAGTACTTC. This translates into CASSQRDGNYEQYF.

This clonotype was observed a few times. The chain joins TRBV18 to TRBJ2-3; TRBD1 matches 9 bases. The CDR3 runs to 16 residues. V was pared by 2 bases and J by 6 bases, with 9 bases of the junction left unmatched. Germline V gives CDR1 KGHSH, CDR2 LQKENI. CDR3 protein: CASSPSGQGNFDTQYF. CDR3 DNA: TGTGCCAGCTCACCAAGTGGACAGGGGAATTTTGATACGCAGTATTTT.

This chain uses TRBV20-1 with TRBJ2-7, with D possibly TRBD2 on 5 matching bases. Germline assignment: CDR1 DFQATT and CDR2 SNEGSKA (reference sequence). Trimming left V 0 bases short and J 5 bases short, with 14 bases between. The CDR3 is made up of 14 amino acids. CDR3 sequence (DNA): TGCAGTGCTAGAGATCGATTCCGGCGGGACGAGCAGTACTTC. Its translation: CSARDRFRRDEQYF.

This clonotype was counted only a few times. This chain uses TRBV24-1 with TRBJ2-1, with 14 bases that match TRBD2. This CDR3 comprises 16 residues. V trimming: 0 bases; J trimming: 6 bases; junction bases outside the gene matches: 0. Germline CDR1 KGHDR, CDR2 SFDVKD. The CDR3 DNA reads TGTGCCACCAGTGATTTGGGACTAGCGGGAGGCAATGAGCAGTTCTTC. It translates to CATSDLGLAGGNEQFF.

In this sample, this clonotype turned up a few times. CDR3 protein: CASSLPAPEAFF. CDR3 nucleotide sequence: TGCGCCAGCAGCCTTCCGGCACCTGAAGCTTTCTTT. The chain uses TRBV4-1 and TRBJ1-1; D unclear. Trimming removed 4 bases from V and 6 bases from J, with 9 bases in between. There are 12 residues in the CDR3. Germline V CDR1 and CDR2: MGHRA, YSYEKL.

V gene TRBV24-1 combines with J gene TRBJ2-1; D unclear. Germline V lookup: CDR1 KGHDR, CDR2 SFDVKD. The V and J ends lost 5 bases and 6 bases respectively, with 10 bases between them. CDR3 length equals 13 residues. CDR3 DNA sequence: TGTGCCACCAGTGGGGCCGGTATCAATGAGCAGTTCTTC. This codes for CATSGAGINEQFF.

As DNA, the CDR3 is TGCAGTGCCCGGACGGGTGGCGAGCAGTACTTC. This translates into CSARTGGEQYF. This chain connects TRBV20-1 to TRBJ2-7; the D is unclear. V lost 6 bases to trimming and J lost 6 bases, with 12 bases between them. The CDR3 is 11 amino acids. Germline values: CDR1 DFQATT, CDR2 SNEGSKA (reference sequence).

A few counts support this clonotype. The genes are TRBV5-1 and TRBJ2-5; the D is unclear. Trimming pared 0 bases from V and 5 bases from J, leaving 14 bases between. The CDR3 consists of 15 residues. Germline V gene data show CDR1 as SGHRS and CDR2 as YFSETQ. This chain's CDR3 is CASSLGQAVRETQYF. CDR3 nucleotides: TGCGCCAGCAGCTTGGGCCAGGCCGTTAGGGAGACCCAGTACTTC.

J is TRBJ2-5 and V is TRBV20-1; D gene unclear. Germline CDR1 reads DFQATT; CDR2 reads SNEGSKA (reference sequence). Trimming stripped 6 bases from V and 2 bases from J, with 10 bases between. The CDR3 consists of 12 residues. The CDR3 sequence: CSATLGQETQYF. In nucleotides, the CDR3 is TGCAGTGCCACCCTCGGGCAAGAGACCCAGTACTTC.

V usage is TRBV15 and J usage is TRBJ1-2; tentatively, D is TRBD1 (6 bases). The CDR3 totals 11 residues. V lost 5 bases and J lost 6, with 7 bases in between. Germline CDR1 LNHNV, CDR2 YYDKDF (reference sequence). For the CDR3, the DNA is TGTGCCACCAGCGGGGGCGATGGCTACACCTTC. Translated: CATSGGDGYTF.

V is TRBV5-1 and J is TRBJ2-1; 10 bases line up with TRBD2. This CDR3 comprises 18 residues. With V trimmed by 3 bases and J by 1 base, 10 bases remained unmatched. Germline V gene lookup returns CDR1 SGHRS and CDR2 YFSETQ. Here the CDR3 reads CASSYLTLAGVSYNEQFF. The CDR3 bases are TGCGCCAGCAGCTATCTCACCCTAGCGGGAGTGTCCTACAATGAGCAGTTCTTC.